What follows are 10 T cell receptor beta chains derived from one specimen sequenced in a study of response to subunit inactivated influenza vaccine. TCRdb reprocessed the RT-PCR reads via MiXCR and lists one record per CDR3 protein. The data hold 530,000 or so distinct CDR3 sequences, with around 15% observed a single time. Sequencing was performed on PBMCs from blood, taken less than 13 days after vaccination. These TCRs come from a middle-aged man who received an inactivated influenza vaccine.

This clonotype has just a few counts. The chain joins TRBV29-1 to TRBJ2-3; 9 bases map to TRBD2. The CDR3 covers 18 residues. V trimming: 3 bases; J trimming: 4 bases; junction bases outside the gene matches: 17. Germline CDR1 SQVTM, CDR2 ANQGSEA. This CDR3 reads CSVDPIGGRAAGPDTQYF. DNA of the CDR3: TGCAGCGTTGATCCTATAGGCGGGAGGGCCGCGGGGCCAGATACGCAGTATTTT.

In this sample, this clonotype turned up many times. The chain couples TRBV12-3 or TRBV12-4 to TRBJ1-5; D call uncertain. V lost 1 base and J 0 bases, leaving 10 bases between the germline ends. The length of the CDR3 is 16 residues. CDR3 region: CASSLGIGNSNQPQHF. The DNA for the CDR3 is TGTGCCAGCAGTTTAGGGATAGGGAATAGCAATCAGCCCCAGCATTTT.

V and J are TRBV5-1 and TRBJ2-6; tentatively, D is TRBD2 (5 bases). Germline V lookup: CDR1 SGHRS, CDR2 YFSETQ. Trimming took 4 bases from V and 0 from J, leaving 11 bases between them. This CDR3 comprises 16 residues. CDR3 region: CASSIGLISGANVLTF. The CDR3 coding sequence is TGCGCCAGCAGCATCGGACTGATCTCTGGGGCCAACGTCCTGACTTTC.

This clonotype came up a few times. The chain employs TRBV7-2 and TRBJ2-1; D remains ambiguous. Deletions cut 2 bases from V and 0 bases from J, with 8 bases between. The CDR3 contains 15 residues. In germline, CDR1 is SGHTA, CDR2 FQGNSA. The CDR3 region has the DNA TGTGCCAGCAGCTTACAGCGATACTCCTACAATGAGCAGTTCTTC. This codes for CASSLQRYSYNEQFF.

The chain combines TRBV27 with TRBJ1-1, with D unclear. Trimming stripped 5 bases from V and 4 bases from J, with 23 bases between. This CDR3 comprises 17 residues. Germline V CDR1 and CDR2: MNHEY, SMNVEV (reference sequence). The CDR3 is CASSPSPFSGGVTEAFF. The CDR3 DNA follows: TGTGCCAGCAGTCCCTCCCCGTTTTCGGGCGGCGTCACTGAAGCTTTCTTT.

The CDR3 DNA reads as TGTGCCACCAGTGATCCCGGTGGGCGGGAGGGAAGCACAGATACGCAGTATTTT. This encodes CATSDPGGREGSTDTQYF. The chain employs TRBV24-1 and TRBJ2-3; TRBD2 matches 9 bases. The CDR3 consists of 18 residues. Trimming at V came to 3 bases and at J to 0 bases, leaving 9 bases not matched to a gene. Germline V CDR1 and CDR2: KGHDR, SFDVKD.

The chain has TRBV10-3 and TRBJ2-1, with D maybe TRBD2 (5 bases). Germline lookup yields CDR1 ENHRY and CDR2 SYGVKD. V was cut by 7 bases and J by 5 bases, with 12 bases left in between. The CDR3 has 13 residues. This CDR3 is CAITGLRNNEQFF. The CDR3 DNA is TGTGCCATCACAGGACTGAGAAACAATGAGCAGTTCTTC.

The rearrangement links TRBV12-3 or TRBV12-4 to TRBJ1-1; the D is unclear. The CDR3 runs 13 residues. Trimming removed 7 bases at V and 1 base at J, with 10 bases between. The CDR3 bases are TGTGCCAGCACAAGTCAATCGAACACTGAAGCTTTCTTT. Protein sequence: CASTSQSNTEAFF.

Only a few counts were recorded for this clonotype. The chain employs TRBV7-9 and TRBJ2-3; possible D gene TRBD1, 6 bases. The CDR3 is 13 amino acids. Trimming left V 6 bases short and J 3 bases short, with 10 bases between. In germline, CDR1 is SEHNR, CDR2 FQNEAQ (reference sequence). In nucleotides, the CDR3 is TGTGCCAGCAGGGGGGCAGTAACAGATACGCAGTATTTT. Translated, it gives CASRGAVTDTQYF.

The J gene is TRBJ2-7, the V gene TRBV20-1, with TRBD1 matching 7 bases. The germline CDR1 and CDR2 sequences are DFQATT and SNEGSKA (reference sequence). CDR3 length: 12 residues. This CDR3 is CRAGTDSYEQYF. As DNA, the CDR3 is TGCAGGGCCGGGACAGACTCCTACGAGCAGTACTTC.